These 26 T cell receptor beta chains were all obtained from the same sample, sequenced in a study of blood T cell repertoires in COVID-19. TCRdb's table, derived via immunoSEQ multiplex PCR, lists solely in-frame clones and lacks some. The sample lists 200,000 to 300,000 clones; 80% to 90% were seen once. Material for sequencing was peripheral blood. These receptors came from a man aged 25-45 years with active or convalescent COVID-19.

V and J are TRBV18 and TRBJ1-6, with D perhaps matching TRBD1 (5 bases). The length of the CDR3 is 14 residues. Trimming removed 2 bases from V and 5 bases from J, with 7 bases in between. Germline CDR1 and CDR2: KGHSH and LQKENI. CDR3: CASSPGADNSPLHF. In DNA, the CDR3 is TGTGCCAGCTCACCAGGGGCAGATAATTCACCCCTCCACTTT.

The chain's CDR3 is CAISLGQVPTDTQYF. The CDR3 DNA is TGTGCCATCAGTTTGGGACAGGTCCCTACAGATACGCAGTATTTT. V and J are TRBV10-3 and TRBJ2-3; 8 nucleotides line up with TRBD1. The germline CDR1 and CDR2 sequences are ENHRY and SYGVKD. J was trimmed by 3 bases and V by 5 bases; bases with no gene match: 7. The CDR3 is made up of 15 amino acids.

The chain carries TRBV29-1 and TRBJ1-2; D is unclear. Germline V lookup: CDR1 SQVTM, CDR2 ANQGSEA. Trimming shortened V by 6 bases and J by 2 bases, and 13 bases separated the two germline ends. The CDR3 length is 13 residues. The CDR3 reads CSVDAGGNYGYTF. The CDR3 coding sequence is TGCAGCGTAGATGCCGGAGGGAACTATGGCTACACCTTC.

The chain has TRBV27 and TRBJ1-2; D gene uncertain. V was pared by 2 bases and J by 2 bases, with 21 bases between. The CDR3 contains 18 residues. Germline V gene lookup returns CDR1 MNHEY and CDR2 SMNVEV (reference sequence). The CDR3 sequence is CASSLRSQPTFHNYGYTF. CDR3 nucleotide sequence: TGTGCCAGCAGTTTACGCTCACAGCCTACGTTCCACAACTATGGCTACACCTTC.

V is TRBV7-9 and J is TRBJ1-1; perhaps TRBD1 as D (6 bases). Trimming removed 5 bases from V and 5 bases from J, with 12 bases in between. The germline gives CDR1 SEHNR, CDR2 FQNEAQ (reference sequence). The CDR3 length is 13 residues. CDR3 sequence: CASSETGITEAFF. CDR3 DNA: TGTGCCAGCAGCGAGACAGGAATTACTGAAGCTTTCTTT.

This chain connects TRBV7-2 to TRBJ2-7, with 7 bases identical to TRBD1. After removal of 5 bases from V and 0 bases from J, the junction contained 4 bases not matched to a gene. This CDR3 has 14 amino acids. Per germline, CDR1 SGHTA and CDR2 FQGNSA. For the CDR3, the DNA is TGTGCCAGCAGCCCGCGACAGGGCTCCTACGAGCAGTACTTC. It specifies CASSPRQGSYEQYF.

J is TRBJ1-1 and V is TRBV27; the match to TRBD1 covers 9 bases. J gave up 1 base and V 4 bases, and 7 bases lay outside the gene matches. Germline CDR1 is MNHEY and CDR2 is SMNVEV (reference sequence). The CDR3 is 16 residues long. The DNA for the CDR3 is TGTGCCAGCAGTTCACAGGGGGCTACGGGGAACACTGAAGCTTTCTTT. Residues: CASSSQGATGNTEAFF.

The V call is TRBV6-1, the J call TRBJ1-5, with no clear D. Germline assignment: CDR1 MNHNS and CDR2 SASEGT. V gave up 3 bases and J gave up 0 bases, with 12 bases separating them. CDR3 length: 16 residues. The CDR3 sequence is CASSDGPGLSNQPQHF. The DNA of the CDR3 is TGTGCCAGCAGTGACGGTCCCGGACTTAGCAATCAGCCCCAGCATTTT.

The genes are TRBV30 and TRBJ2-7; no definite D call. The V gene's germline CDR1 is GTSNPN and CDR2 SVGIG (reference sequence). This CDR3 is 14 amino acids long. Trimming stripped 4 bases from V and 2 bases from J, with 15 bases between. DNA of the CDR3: TGTGCCTGGAAATCCCGCCAGGCTCCCTACGAGCAGTACTTC. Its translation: CAWKSRQAPYEQYF.

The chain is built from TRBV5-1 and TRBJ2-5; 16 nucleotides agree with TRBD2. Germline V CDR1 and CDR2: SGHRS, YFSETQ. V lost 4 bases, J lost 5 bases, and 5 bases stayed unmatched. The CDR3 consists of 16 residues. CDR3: CASSPGLAGGPETQYF. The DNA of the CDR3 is TGCGCCAGCAGCCCGGGACTAGCGGGGGGGCCGGAGACCCAGTACTTC. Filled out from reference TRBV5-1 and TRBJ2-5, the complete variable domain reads KAGVTQTPRYLIKTRGQQVTLSCSPISGHRSVSWYQQTPGQGLQFLFEYFSETQRNKGNFPGRFSGRQFSNSRSEMNVSTLELGDSALYLCASSPGLAGGPETQYFGPGTRLLVL.

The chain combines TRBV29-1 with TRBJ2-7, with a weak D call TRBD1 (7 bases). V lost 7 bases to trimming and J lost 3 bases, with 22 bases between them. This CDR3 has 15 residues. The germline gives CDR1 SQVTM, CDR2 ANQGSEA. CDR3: CSAQRRGQRDYEQYF. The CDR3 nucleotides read TGCAGCGCGCAACGGAGGGGACAGAGAGACTACGAGCAGTACTTC.

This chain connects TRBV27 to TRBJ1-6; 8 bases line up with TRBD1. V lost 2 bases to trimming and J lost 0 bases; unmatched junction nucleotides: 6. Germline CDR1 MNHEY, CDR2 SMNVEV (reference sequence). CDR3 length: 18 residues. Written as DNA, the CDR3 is TGTGCCAGCAGTTTAGTGGGGACAGGCAGCTCCTATAATTCACCCCTCCACTTT. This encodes CASSLVGTGSSYNSPLHF.

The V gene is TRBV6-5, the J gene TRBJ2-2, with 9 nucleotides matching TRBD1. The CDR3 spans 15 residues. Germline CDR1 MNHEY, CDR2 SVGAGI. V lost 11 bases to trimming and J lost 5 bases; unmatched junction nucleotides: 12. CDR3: CAATLTGGKTGELFF. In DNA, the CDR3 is TGTGCCGCAACTTTGACAGGGGGAAAAACCGGGGAGCTGTTTTTT.

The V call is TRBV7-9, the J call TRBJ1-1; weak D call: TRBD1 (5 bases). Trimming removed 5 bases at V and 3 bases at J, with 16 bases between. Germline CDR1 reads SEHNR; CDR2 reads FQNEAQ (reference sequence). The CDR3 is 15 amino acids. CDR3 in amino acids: CASSPRSGADTEAFF. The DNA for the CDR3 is TGTGCCAGCAGCCCCCGTAGTGGGGCGGACACTGAAGCTTTCTTT.

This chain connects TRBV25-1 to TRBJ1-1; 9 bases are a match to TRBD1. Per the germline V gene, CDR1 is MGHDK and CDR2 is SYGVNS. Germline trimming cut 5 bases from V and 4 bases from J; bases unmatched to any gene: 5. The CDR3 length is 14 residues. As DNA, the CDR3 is TGTGCCAGCAGTCATCCGGGACAGGGCACTGAAGCTTTCTTT. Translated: CASSHPGQGTEAFF.

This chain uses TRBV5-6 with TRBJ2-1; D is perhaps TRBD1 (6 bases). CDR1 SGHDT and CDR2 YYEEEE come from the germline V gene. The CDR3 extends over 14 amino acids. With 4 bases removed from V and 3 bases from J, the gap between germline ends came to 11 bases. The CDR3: CASSPDRFYNEQFF. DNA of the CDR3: TGTGCCAGCAGCCCCGACAGGTTCTACAATGAGCAGTTCTTC.

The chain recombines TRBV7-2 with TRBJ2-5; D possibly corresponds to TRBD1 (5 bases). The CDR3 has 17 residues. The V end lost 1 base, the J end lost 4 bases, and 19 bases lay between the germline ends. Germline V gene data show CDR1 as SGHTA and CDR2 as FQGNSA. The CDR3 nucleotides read TGTGCCAGCAGCTTAGAGGCGTTGCGACAGTACGGAGAGACCCAGTACTTC. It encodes CASSLEALRQYGETQYF.

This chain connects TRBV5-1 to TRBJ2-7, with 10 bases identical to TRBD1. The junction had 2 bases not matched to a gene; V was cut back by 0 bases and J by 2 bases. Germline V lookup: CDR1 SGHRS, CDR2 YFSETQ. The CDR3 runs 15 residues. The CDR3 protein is CASSLVGTGAYEQYF. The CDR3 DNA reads TGCGCCAGCAGCTTGGTAGGGACAGGGGCCTACGAGCAGTACTTC.

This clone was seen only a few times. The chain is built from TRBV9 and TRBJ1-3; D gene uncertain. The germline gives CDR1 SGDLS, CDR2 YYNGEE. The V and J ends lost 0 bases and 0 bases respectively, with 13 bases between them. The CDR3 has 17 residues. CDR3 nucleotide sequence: TGTGCCAGCAGCGTAGATACTCCGGGATTCTCTGGAAACACCATATATTTT. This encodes CASSVDTPGFSGNTIYF.

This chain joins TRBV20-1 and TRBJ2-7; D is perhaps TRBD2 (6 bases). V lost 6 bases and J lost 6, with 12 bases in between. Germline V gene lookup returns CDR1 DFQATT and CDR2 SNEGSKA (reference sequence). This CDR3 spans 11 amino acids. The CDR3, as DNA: TGCAGTGCCCGGTGGGGGGTCGAGCAGTACTTC. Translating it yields CSARWGVEQYF.

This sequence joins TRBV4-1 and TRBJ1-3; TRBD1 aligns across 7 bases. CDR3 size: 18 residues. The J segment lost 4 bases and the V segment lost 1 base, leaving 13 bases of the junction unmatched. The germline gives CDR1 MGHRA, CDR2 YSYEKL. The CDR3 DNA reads TGCGCCAGCAGCCAAGTGTTTCCCCGGGACAGCAAAGGAAACACCATATATTTT. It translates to CASSQVFPRDSKGNTIYF.

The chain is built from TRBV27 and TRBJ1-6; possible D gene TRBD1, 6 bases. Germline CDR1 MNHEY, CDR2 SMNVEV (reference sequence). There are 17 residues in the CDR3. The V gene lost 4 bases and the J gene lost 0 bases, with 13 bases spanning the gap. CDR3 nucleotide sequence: TGTGCCAGCAGTTCACCCGGACAGAGCTCCTATAATTCACCCCTCCACTTT. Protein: CASSSPGQSSYNSPLHF.

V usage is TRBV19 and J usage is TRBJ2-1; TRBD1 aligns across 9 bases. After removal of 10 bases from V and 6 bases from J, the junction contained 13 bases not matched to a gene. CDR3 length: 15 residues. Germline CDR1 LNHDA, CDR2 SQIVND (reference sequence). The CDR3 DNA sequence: TGTGCCACCCGCGGGGGACAGGGACTTCCCAATGAGCAGTTCTTC. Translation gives CATRGGQGLPNEQFF.

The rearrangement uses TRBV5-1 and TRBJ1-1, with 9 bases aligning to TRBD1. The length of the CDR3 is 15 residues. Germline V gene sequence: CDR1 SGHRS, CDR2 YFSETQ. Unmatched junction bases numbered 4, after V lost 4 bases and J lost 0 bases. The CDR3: CASSAGQGLNTEAFF. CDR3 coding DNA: TGCGCCAGCAGCGCGGGACAGGGATTGAACACTGAAGCTTTCTTT.

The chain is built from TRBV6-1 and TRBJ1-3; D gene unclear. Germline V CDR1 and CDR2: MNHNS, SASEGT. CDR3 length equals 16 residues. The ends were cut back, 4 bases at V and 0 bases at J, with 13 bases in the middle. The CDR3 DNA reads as TGTGCCAGCAGTGCGAGTACGCGGGGCTCTGGAAACACCATATATTTT. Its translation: CASSASTRGSGNTIYF.

CDR3 region: CASSTGLAGGLPNNEQFF. The CDR3 DNA follows: TGTGCCAGCAGTACGGGACTAGCGGGGGGCCTTCCTAACAATGAGCAGTTCTTC. The rearrangement uses TRBV6-2 or TRBV6-3 and TRBJ2-1; 15 bases line up with TRBD2. The CDR3 covers 18 residues. In germline, CDR1 is MNHEY, CDR2 SVGEGT. J was trimmed by 5 bases and V by 5 bases; bases with no gene match: 10.